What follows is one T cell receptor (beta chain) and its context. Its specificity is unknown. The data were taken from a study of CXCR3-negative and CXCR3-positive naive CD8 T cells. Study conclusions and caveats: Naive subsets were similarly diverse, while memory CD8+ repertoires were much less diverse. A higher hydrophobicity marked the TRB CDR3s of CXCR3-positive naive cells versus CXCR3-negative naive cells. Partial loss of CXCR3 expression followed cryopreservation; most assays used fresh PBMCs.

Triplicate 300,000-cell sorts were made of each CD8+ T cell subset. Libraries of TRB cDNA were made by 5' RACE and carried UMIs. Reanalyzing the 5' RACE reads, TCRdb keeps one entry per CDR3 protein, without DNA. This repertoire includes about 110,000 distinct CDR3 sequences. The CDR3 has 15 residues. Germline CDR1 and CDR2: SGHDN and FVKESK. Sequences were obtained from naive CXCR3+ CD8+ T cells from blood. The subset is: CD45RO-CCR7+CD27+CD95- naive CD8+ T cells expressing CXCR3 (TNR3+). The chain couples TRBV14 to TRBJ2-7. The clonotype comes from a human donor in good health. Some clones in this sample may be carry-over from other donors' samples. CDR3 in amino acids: CASSPDPGEPYEQYF. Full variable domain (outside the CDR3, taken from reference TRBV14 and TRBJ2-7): EAGVTQFPSHSVIEKGQTVTLRCDPISGHDNLYWYRRVMGKEIKFLLHFVKESKQDESGMPNNRFLAERTGGTYSTLKVQPAELEDSGVYFCASSPDPGEPYEQYFGPGTRLTVT.